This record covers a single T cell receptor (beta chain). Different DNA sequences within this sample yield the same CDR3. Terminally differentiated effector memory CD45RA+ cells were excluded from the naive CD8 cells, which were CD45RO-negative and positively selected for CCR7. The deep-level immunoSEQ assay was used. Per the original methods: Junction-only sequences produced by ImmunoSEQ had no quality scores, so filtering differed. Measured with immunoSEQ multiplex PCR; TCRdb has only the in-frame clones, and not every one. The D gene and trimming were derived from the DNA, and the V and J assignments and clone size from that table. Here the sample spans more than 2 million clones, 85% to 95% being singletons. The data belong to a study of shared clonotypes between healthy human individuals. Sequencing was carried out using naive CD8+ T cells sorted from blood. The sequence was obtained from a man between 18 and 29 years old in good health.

The CDR3 reads CASSLWGNEQFF. The CDR3 DNA reads as TGTGCCAGCAGCTTGTGGGGCAATGAGCAGTTCTTC. The chain uses TRBV5-4 and TRBJ2-1; D is uncertain. Trimming pared 1 base from V and 6 bases from J, leaving 5 bases between. The CDR3 sequence is 12 residues long. Germline CDR1 SGHNT, CDR2 YYREEE (reference sequence).